This T cell receptor beta chain was sequenced for a study of immune cell composition in non-small cell lung cancer. Broader study findings: TIL tumour reactivity correlated with maximal tumour-associated clone frequency in adenocarcinoma. Lung adenocarcinomas had lower top 10 clone scores and clonality than squamous tumours. Tumour-associated clones >0.5% occurred in 30% to 35% of adenocarcinomas, less than 80% of squamous.

This clone was observed a few times. No antigen is known for it. Using immunoSEQ multiplex PCR, the repertoire was profiled, and TCRdb retains in-frame clones only, with some absent. The sample has under 2,500 clones, around 88% seen once. This clonotype was sampled from a human donor with non-small cell lung cancer. The sample comprised lung tumor tissue.

The CDR3 DNA reads TGTGCCAGCAGTTTATTACGGACAGGGGGAACTAGCACAGATACGCAGTATTTT. It is translated as CASSLLRTGGTSTDTQYF. The J gene is TRBJ2-3, the V gene TRBV27, with 10 bases lining up with TRBD1. V dropped 1 base and J dropped 0; count of bases not matched to a gene: 7. The CDR3 length is 18 residues. Looked up from germline, CDR1 is MNHEY and CDR2 is SMNVEV (reference sequence).